Below, 5 T cell receptor beta chains from the same sample are listed, as sequenced in a study of Graves' ophthalmopathy and Graves' hyperthyroidism. TCR beta CDR3 regions were amplified from RNA transcripts. RT-PCR was first run with HTBI primers, then multiplex PCR in a second round. TCRdb reprocessed the multiplex PCR reads via MiXCR and lists one record per CDR3 protein. Found here are 200,000 to 250,000 distinct CDR3 sequences, around 42% of them singletons; the top ten hold more than 45%. Sequencing was performed on peripheral blood. The receptor set was obtained from an adult man with Graves' ophthalmopathy.

This clonotype was detected a few times. The rearrangement uses TRBV20-1 and TRBJ2-7; D possibly corresponds to TRBD2 (5 bases). The CDR3 has 11 amino acids. Germline V gene data show CDR1 as DFQATT and CDR2 as SNEGSKA (reference sequence). Trimming shortened V by 3 bases and J by 2 bases, and 5 bases separated the two germline ends. The CDR3 region is CSAREAYEQYF. In DNA form, the CDR3 reads TGCAGTGCTAGGGAGGCCTACGAGCAGTACTTC.

DNA of the CDR3: TGTGCCAGCAGCCCTCGGGGGACTCCGACCTACGAGCAGTACTTC. As protein: CASSPRGTPTYEQYF. The chain combines TRBV7-2 with TRBJ2-7; possible D gene TRBD2, 6 bases. V was clipped by 5 bases and J by 2 bases, with 16 bases between them. The germline V gene encodes CDR1 SGHTA and CDR2 FQGNSA. This CDR3 comprises 15 residues.

The V gene is TRBV29-1, the J gene TRBJ1-1; 9 bases map to TRBD1. CDR3 size: 12 residues. Germline V gives CDR1 SQVTM, CDR2 ANQGSEA. V lost 5 bases, J lost 3 bases, and 1 base stayed unmatched. CDR3 sequence (DNA): TGCAGCGTTCGGACAGGGGACACTGAAGCTTTCTTT. Protein: CSVRTGDTEAFF. Filled out from reference TRBV29-1 and TRBJ1-1, the complete variable domain reads SAVISQKPSRDICQRGTSLTIQCQVDSQVTMMFWYRQQPGQSLTLIATANQGSEATYESGFVIDKFPISRPNLTFSTLTVSNMSPEDSSIYLCSVRTGDTEAFFGQGTRLTVV.

The chain uses TRBV10-3 and TRBJ2-5, with D perhaps assigned TRBD1 or TRBD2 (5 bases each). Trimming removed 3 bases at V and 2 bases at J, with 10 bases between. CDR1 is ENHRY, CDR2 SYGVKD, per germline. This CDR3 comprises 14 residues. The CDR3 coding sequence is TGTGCCATCAGTGAATTGGGGGAACAAGAGACCCAGTACTTC. Protein product: CAISELGEQETQYF.

The V gene is TRBV24-1, the J gene TRBJ2-2; 7 positions match TRBD2. The CDR3 is 13 amino acids. Germline CDR1 and CDR2: KGHDR and SFDVKD. The J segment lost 6 bases and the V segment lost 6 bases, leaving 3 bases of the junction unmatched. CDR3 sequence reads: CATSRLASGELFF. CDR3 DNA: TGTGCCACCAGTAGACTAGCCTCCGGGGAGCTGTTTTTT.